The entry below describes one T cell receptor beta chain. PCR primers comprised 60 Vbeta and 13 Jbeta primers. Sequencing used immunoSEQ multiplex PCR; TCRdb keeps in-frame clones, though not all of them. The data contain 130,000 or so clones, roughly 70% of them seen just once; the ten biggest clones take up 4.3%. These data come from a study of cytomegalovirus exposure and HLA in healthy donors. The receptor was derived from a young man in good health and CMV-seropositive. Specimen: PBMCs.

The CDR3 is CASRQPPGTGVNEQFF. The CDR3 nucleotides are TGTGCCAGCAGACAACCACCTGGGACAGGGGTAAATGAGCAGTTCTTC. The chain employs TRBV6-6 and TRBJ2-1, with 10 bases identical to TRBD1. Trimming at V came to 6 bases and at J to 7 bases, leaving 12 bases not matched to a gene. The V gene's germline CDR1 is MNHNY and CDR2 SVGAGI (reference sequence). The length of the CDR3 is 16 residues.